The 22 T cell receptor beta chains reported below all come from one sample, sequenced in a study of cytomegalovirus exposure and HLA in healthy donors. 13 Jbeta primers and 60 Vbeta primers were used for the PCR. The data were produced by immunoSEQ multiplex PCR, yet TCRdb's version contains in-frame clones alone and is incomplete. The sample records 100,000 to 150,000 clones, 80% being singletons. The source material was PBMCs. Every receptor here comes from a man aged 25-40 years in good health and CMV-seropositive.

V gene TRBV27 combines with J gene TRBJ1-1, with TRBD1 matching over 7 bases. Trimming took 3 bases from V and 2 from J; bases not matched to a gene: 12. Per the germline V gene, CDR1 is MNHEY and CDR2 is SMNVEV (reference sequence). The CDR3 sequence is 17 residues long. The CDR3 DNA reads as TGTGCCAGCAGTTTCAAGGGGGCCAAACCCATCAACACTGAAGCTTTCTTT. Amino acids: CASSFKGAKPINTEAFF.

The rearrangement links TRBV19 to TRBJ1-1; 7 nucleotides match TRBD1. The CDR3 is 14 amino acids. With 5 bases clipped from V and 4 bases from J, the junction kept 7 bases outside the gene matches. Germline V gives CDR1 LNHDA, CDR2 SQIVND (reference sequence). The CDR3 is CASSAGTASTEAFF. The CDR3 DNA is TGTGCCAGTAGTGCAGGGACAGCCAGCACTGAAGCTTTCTTT.

V gene TRBV9 combines with J gene TRBJ1-1; D unclear. V was pared by 4 bases and J by 5 bases, with 6 bases between. Germline lookup yields CDR1 SGDLS and CDR2 YYNGEE. CDR3 length: 11 residues. DNA for the CDR3: TGTGCCAGCAGCCCTATTACTGAAGCTTTCTTT. It codes for CASSPITEAFF.

J is TRBJ2-5 and V is TRBV5-5; D possibly corresponds to TRBD1 (6 bases). The germline V and J ends were trimmed by 4 bases and 0 bases, with 13 bases remaining between them. Looked up from germline, CDR1 is SGHKS and CDR2 is YYEKEE (reference sequence). The length of the CDR3 is 15 residues. CDR3 nucleotides: TGTGCCAGCAGCCCCTTCTGGGACAACCAAGAGACCCAGTACTTC. It translates to CASSPFWDNQETQYF.

The chain is built from TRBV9 and TRBJ1-5, with D tentatively TRBD1 (5 bases). The CDR3 consists of 15 residues. Germline V gene lookup returns CDR1 SGDLS and CDR2 YYNGEE. The germline V and J ends were trimmed by 4 bases and 1 base, with 12 bases remaining between them. The CDR3 DNA is TGTGCCAGCAGCACAGGCCCCCGAAGCAATCAGCCCCAGCATTTT. It translates to CASSTGPRSNQPQHF.

This clone was counted a few times. The chain employs TRBV2 and TRBJ1-5, with D unclear. CDR1 and CDR2 from the germline V gene are SNHLY and FYNNEI. This CDR3 is built from 13 residues. V was pared by 7 bases and J by 0 bases, with 7 bases between. The CDR3 loop is CASTLFSNQPQHF. The CDR3 bases are TGTGCCAGCACCCTATTTAGCAATCAGCCCCAGCATTTT. Based on the CDR3 plus reference TRBV2 and TRBJ1-5, the full variable domain is EPEVTQTPSHQVTQMGQEVILRCVPISNHLYFYWYRQILGQKVEFLVSFYNNEISEKSEIFDDQFSVERPDGSNFTLKIRSTKLEDSAMYFCASTLFSNQPQHFGDGTRLSIL.

The rearrangement joins TRBV4-1 to TRBJ2-7, with D unclear. Germline V CDR1 and CDR2: MGHRA, YSYEKL. The CDR3 is made up of 14 amino acids. Deletions cut 0 bases from V and 2 bases from J, with 8 bases between. The CDR3, as DNA: TGCGCCAGCAGCCAAGATCCCCGCGCCTACGAGCAGTACTTC. As protein: CASSQDPRAYEQYF.

In its sample, this clone was seen once. This chain uses TRBV6-5 with TRBJ1-2, with 11 positions matching TRBD1. Germline CDR1 is MNHEY and CDR2 is SVGAGI. Unmatched junction bases numbered 4, after V lost 2 bases and J lost 2 bases. The CDR3 loop spans 16 amino acids. For the CDR3, the DNA is TGTGCCAGCAGTTACATCAGGACAGGGGGCAACTATGGCTACACCTTC. It encodes CASSYIRTGGNYGYTF.

This chain uses TRBV2 with TRBJ1-1; maybe TRBD1 (5 bases). Germline V gene sequence: CDR1 SNHLY, CDR2 FYNNEI. V was trimmed by 5 bases and J by 5 bases, leaving 15 bases between them. This CDR3 has 14 amino acids. DNA for the CDR3: TGTGCCAGCAGTACGCGGTTTGGGGGGACTGAAGCTTTCTTT. Translating it yields CASSTRFGGTEAFF.

The chain is built from TRBV27 and TRBJ2-2, with TRBD1 as a possible D gene (6 bases). Germline V gene lookup returns CDR1 MNHEY and CDR2 SMNVEV (reference sequence). This CDR3 region has 17 residues. The V gene lost 3 bases and the J gene lost 0 bases, with 14 bases spanning the gap. CDR3 amino acids: CASSFQGTRSNTGELFF. CDR3 bases: TGTGCCAGCAGTTTCCAGGGGACCCGATCGAACACCGGGGAGCTGTTTTTT.

A single count supports this clone. The rearrangement links TRBV13 to TRBJ1-3, with a weak D call TRBD1 (5 bases). This CDR3 has 17 residues. With 2 bases removed from V and 1 base from J, the gap between germline ends came to 15 bases. Germline CDR1 is PRHDT and CDR2 is FYEKMQ (reference sequence). This CDR3 reads CASSLRGRVGSGNTIYF. Written as DNA, the CDR3 is TGTGCCAGCAGCTTAAGGGGTCGGGTAGGATCTGGAAACACCATATATTTT.

The chain uses TRBV4-2 and TRBJ2-3, with a possible D match to TRBD2 (6 bases). With 0 bases removed from V and 6 bases from J, the gap between germline ends came to 19 bases. CDR1 and CDR2 from the germline V gene are LGHNA and YNFKEQ. The CDR3 contains 17 residues. This CDR3 is CASSQDIRGSGGDTQYF. DNA for the CDR3: TGTGCCAGCAGCCAAGATATACGGGGTAGCGGCGGGGATACGCAGTATTTT.

The V gene is TRBV9, the J gene TRBJ2-3, with TRBD2 matching 14 bases. Germline CDR1 is SGDLS and CDR2 is YYNGEE. The CDR3 contains 18 residues. With 3 bases clipped from V and 2 bases from J, the junction kept 8 bases outside the gene matches. The CDR3 DNA reads as TGTGCCAGCAGCGCGGGGACTAGCGGGGGCAAATCCACAGATACGCAGTATTTT. Its translation is CASSAGTSGGKSTDTQYF.

V gene TRBV6-5 combines with J gene TRBJ1-3; 7 positions match TRBD1. V was pared by 0 bases and J by 5 bases, with 4 bases of the junction left unmatched. The CDR3 spans 15 residues. In germline, CDR1 is MNHEY, CDR2 SVGAGI. For the CDR3, the DNA is TGTGCCAGCAGTTACTCGGGGACAGCAAGAAACACCATATATTTT. It yields the protein CASSYSGTARNTIYF.

This rearrangement joins TRBV6-1 to TRBJ2-7, with 12 bases identical to TRBD2. Germline V lookup: CDR1 MNHNS, CDR2 SASEGT. After removal of 6 bases from V and 2 bases from J, the junction contained 5 bases not matched to a gene. This CDR3 contains 15 residues. DNA of the CDR3: TGTGCCAGCAGCGAGGGACTAGCGGGCGCCTACGAGCAGTACTTC. Protein sequence: CASSEGLAGAYEQYF.

This clone was seen once. This sequence joins TRBV5-5 and TRBJ1-5, with D unresolved. CDR1 is SGHKS, CDR2 YYEKEE, per germline (reference sequence). The CDR3 contains 15 residues. V lost 4 bases, J lost 6 bases, and 17 bases lay in between. CDR3 DNA sequence: TGTGCCAGCAGCCGTGGAAGGGTAGCGGGTCAGCCCCAGCATTTT. Protein product: CASSRGRVAGQPQHF.

Worth noting for this clone: Mismatch with germline at one junction end may stem from a read error. The chain joins TRBV5-1 to TRBJ2-6; maybe TRBD1 (5 bases). CDR1 is SGHRS and CDR2 is YFSETQ in the germline V gene. There are 17 residues in the CDR3. As DNA, the CDR3 is TGCGCCAGCAGCTTGTTCCCTGTTGCCTCTGGGGCCAACGGCCTGACTTTC. Protein product: CASSLFPVASGANGLTF.

The V call is TRBV10-3, the J call TRBJ2-1; 9 bases are shared with TRBD1. The V gene end was trimmed by 2 bases and the J gene end by 2 bases; junction bases not matched to a gene: 1. There are 15 residues in the CDR3. Germline CDR1 and CDR2: ENHRY and SYGVKD. The CDR3 spells CAISERTGAYNEQFF. CDR3 bases: TGTGCCATCAGTGAGCGGACAGGGGCCTACAATGAGCAGTTCTTC.

The J gene is TRBJ1-2, the V gene TRBV28, with 7 bases lining up with TRBD1. Per germline, CDR1 MDHEN and CDR2 SYDVKM. The CDR3 totals 14 residues. V shed 6 bases, J shed 6 bases, and the junction held 10 bases outside the gene matches. This CDR3 reads CASSLRTGWNGYTF. For the CDR3, the DNA is TGTGCCAGCAGCCTTCGGACAGGTTGGAATGGCTACACCTTC.

The chain combines TRBV5-1 with TRBJ2-3; a weak D match, TRBD2 (5 bases). Trimming stripped 4 bases from V and 2 bases from J, with 11 bases between. The CDR3 runs to 14 residues. CDR1 SGHRS and CDR2 YFSETQ come from the germline V gene. Here the CDR3 reads CASSHPDFTDTQYF. The CDR3 region has the DNA TGCGCCAGCAGCCACCCGGACTTCACAGATACGCAGTATTTT.

V usage is TRBV2 and J usage is TRBJ1-6, with TRBD1 matching over 10 bases. The J segment lost 11 bases and the V segment lost 8 bases, leaving 18 bases of the junction unmatched. The CDR3 covers 17 residues. The V gene's germline CDR1 is SNHLY and CDR2 FYNNEI. The CDR3 bases are TGTGCCAGCGGGGGGACAGGGGCAAAGGGAGATCGACCACCCCTCCACTTT. It encodes CASGGTGAKGDRPPLHF.

The chain couples TRBV18 to TRBJ1-4; a possible D gene is TRBD1 (6 bases). This CDR3 region has 14 residues. The V end was cut by 1 base, the J end by 7 bases, with 10 bases between. Germline-derived CDR1 and CDR2 are KGHSH and LQKENI. This CDR3 reads CASSPLGTPEKLFF. The CDR3 region has the DNA TGTGCCAGCTCACCACTCGGGACACCTGAAAAACTGTTTTTT.